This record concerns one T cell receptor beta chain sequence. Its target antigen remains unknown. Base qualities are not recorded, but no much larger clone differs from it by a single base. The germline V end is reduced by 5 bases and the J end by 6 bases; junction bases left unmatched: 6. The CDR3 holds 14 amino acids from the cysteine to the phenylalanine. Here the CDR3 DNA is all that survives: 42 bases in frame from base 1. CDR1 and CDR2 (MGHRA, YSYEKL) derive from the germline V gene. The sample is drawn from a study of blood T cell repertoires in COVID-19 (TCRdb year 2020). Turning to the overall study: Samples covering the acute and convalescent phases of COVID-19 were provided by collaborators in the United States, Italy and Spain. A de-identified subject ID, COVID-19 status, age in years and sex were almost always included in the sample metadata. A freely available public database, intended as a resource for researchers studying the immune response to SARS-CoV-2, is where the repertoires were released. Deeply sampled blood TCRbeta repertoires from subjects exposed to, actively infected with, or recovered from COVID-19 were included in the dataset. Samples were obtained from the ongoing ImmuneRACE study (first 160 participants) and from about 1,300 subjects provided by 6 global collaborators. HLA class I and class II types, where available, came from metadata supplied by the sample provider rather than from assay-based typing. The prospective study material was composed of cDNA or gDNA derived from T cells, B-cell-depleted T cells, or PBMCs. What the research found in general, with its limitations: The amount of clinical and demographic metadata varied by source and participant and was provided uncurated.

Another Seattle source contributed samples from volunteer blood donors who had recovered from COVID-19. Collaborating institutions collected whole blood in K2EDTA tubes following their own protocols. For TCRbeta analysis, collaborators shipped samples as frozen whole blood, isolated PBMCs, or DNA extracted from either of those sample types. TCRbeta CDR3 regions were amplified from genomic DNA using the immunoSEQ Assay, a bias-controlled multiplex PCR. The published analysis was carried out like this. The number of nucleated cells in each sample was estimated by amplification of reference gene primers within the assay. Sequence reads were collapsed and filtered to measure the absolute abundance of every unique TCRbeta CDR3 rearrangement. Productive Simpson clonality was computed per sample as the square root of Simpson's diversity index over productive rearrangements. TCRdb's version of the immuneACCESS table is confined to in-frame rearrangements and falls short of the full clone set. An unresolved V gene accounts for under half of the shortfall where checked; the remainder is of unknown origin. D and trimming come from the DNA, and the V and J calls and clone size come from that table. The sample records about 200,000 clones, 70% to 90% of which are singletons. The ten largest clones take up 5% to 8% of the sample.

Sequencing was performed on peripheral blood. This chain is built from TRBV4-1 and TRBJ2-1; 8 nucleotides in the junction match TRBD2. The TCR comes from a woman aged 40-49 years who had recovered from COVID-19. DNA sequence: TGCGCCAGCAGCTATGGACTAGCCGCCAATGAGCAGTTCTTC. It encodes CASSYGLAANEQFF.